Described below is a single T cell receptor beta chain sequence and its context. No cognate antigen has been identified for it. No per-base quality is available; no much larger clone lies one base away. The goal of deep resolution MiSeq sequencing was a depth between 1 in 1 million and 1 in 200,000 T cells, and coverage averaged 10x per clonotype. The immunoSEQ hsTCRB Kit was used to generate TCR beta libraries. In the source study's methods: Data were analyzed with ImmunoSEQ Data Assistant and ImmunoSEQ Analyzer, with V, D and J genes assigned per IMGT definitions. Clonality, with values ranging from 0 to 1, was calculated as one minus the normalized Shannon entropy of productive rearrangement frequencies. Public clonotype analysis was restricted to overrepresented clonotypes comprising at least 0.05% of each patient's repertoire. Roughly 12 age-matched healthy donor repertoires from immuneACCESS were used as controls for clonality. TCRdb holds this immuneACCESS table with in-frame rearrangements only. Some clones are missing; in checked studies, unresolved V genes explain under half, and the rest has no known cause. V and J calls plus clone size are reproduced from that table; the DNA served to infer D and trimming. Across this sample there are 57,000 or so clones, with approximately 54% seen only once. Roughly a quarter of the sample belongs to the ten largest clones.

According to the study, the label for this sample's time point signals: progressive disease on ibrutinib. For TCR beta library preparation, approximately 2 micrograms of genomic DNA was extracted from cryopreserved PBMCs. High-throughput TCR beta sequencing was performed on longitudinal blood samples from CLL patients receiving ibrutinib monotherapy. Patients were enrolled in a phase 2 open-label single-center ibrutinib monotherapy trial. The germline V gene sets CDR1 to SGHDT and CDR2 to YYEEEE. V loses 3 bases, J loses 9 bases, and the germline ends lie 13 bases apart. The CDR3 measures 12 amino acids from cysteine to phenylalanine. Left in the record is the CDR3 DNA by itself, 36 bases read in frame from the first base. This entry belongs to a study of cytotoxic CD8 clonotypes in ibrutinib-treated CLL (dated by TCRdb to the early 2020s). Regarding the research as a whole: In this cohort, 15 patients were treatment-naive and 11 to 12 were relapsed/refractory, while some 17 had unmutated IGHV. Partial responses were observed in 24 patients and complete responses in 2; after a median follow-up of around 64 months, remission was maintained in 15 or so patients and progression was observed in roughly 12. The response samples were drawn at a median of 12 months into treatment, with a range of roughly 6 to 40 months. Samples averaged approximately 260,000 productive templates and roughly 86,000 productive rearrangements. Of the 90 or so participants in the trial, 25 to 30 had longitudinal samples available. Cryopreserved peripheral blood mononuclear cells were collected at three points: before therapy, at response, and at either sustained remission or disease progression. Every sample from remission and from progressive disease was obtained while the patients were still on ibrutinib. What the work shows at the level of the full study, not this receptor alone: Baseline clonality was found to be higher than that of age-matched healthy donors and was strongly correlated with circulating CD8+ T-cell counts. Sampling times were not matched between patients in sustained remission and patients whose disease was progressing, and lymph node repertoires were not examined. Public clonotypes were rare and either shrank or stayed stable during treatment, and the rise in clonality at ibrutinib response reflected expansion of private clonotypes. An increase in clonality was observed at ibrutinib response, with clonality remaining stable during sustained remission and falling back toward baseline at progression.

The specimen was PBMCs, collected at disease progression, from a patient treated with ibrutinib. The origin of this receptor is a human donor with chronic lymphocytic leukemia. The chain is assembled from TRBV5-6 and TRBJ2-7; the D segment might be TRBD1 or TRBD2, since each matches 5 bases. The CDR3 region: CASSWDRDGQYF. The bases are TGTGCCAGCAGCTGGGACCGGGACGGGCAGTACTTC.